The T cell receptor (beta chain) under discussion was sequenced for a study of CD8+CD57+ T cells in acquired aplastic anemia (dated by TCRdb to the late 2010s). Background for the entire study: A mean of about 3.2 ug of DNA, ranging from roughly 0.2 to 27.4 ug, was extracted from sorted CD4+ and CD8+ cells. An average of approximately 10 million reads for CD4+ cells and 11.0 million reads for CD8+ cells was obtained from healthy donor samples.

From a lookup of the germline V gene, CDR1 and CDR2 are SQVTM and ANQGSEA. From the cysteine up to the phenylalanine, the CDR3 has a length of 14 residues. Of the read, only the CDR3 DNA is kept; its 42 bases are in frame from base 1. Findings and caveats that apply to the study as a whole: CD8+ Simpson's diversity did not differ significantly between patients and healthy controls (P=0.060). Around 31 CD8+ CDR3 sequences were shared between patients and controls but appeared highly expressed in patients and within their immunodominant clones.

The study deep-sequenced TCR repertoires of sorted CD4+ and CD8+ blood T cells from severe aplastic anemia patients and healthy subjects. Ficoll-Paque density gradient centrifugation was used to isolate peripheral blood mononuclear cells. Before DNA extraction, CD4+ and CD8+ T cells were sorted with FACS or magnetic beads. Concerning this clonotype itself: This receptor's antigen is unknown. At one boundary the junction diverges from the germline segment, which might be a read error.

Profiling of TCR beta VDJ combinations and CDR3 sequences used genomic DNA as the template. An Illumina HiSeq 2000 was the platform used for TCR repertoire sequencing. As for the authors' bioinformatics: Repertoires were assessed using TRBV/TRBJ rearrangement plots, CDR3 size and DJ length profiles, and Simpson's diversity index. The most abundant DNA sequence in the deep sequencing data was taken as the immunodominant clone. CDR3 amino acid sequences were checked for sharing across subjects and were also compared against the VDJdb database and published repertoires. TCRdb reworked the public reads: Q25 trimming with fastp, MiXCR clone assembly, productive beta chains retained. Every entry covers one CDR3 protein and lists the most common genes and DNA from its rows. TCRdb's processing, not the authors', yielded these V and J calls. The sample records roughly 130,000 distinct CDR3 sequences, 48% of which are singletons. Jointly, the top ten make up 2% to 3% of the sample.

The clonotype was recovered from a human donor in good health, serving as a control. The sequence is built from TRBV29-1 and TRBJ2-4, with 7 bases in between that match TRBD2. The material sequenced was sorted CD4+, CD8+, or CD8+CD57+ T cells (not recorded which) from PBMCs. The CDR3 reads as follows: CSAEAGWGKSIQYF. The DNA reads TGCAGCGCTGAAGCGGGATGGGGCAAAAGCATTCAGTACTTC.